This T cell receptor beta chain was profiled in a study of T cell repertoires in cytomegalovirus infection. Study as a whole: Indications came from public TCR beta signatures; they pointed to CMV infection and to a matching HLA type. Overall study findings and caveats: Clonotypes of TCR beta that were HLA-C-restricted and CMV-specific dominated the ex vivo response. CMV carriers having the relevant HLA were flagged by cumulative public TCR beta family frequency.

This clonotype came up a few times. Its antigen remains unidentified. The CDR3 runs to 14 residues. Trimming took off 8 bases at V and 0 bases at J, with 11 bases between the two ends. Germline-derived CDR1 and CDR2 are MGHDK and SYGVNS. TCRdb processed the reads anew with MiXCR; each CDR3 protein has one entry. This sample yields about 180,000 distinct CDR3 sequences, of which about 15% are seen a single time; over 20% belongs to the top ten. The material sequenced was PBMCs. This sequence joins TRBV25-1 and TRBJ1-5, with D maybe TRBD1 (5 bases). The sequence came from a human donor in good health (CMV status not recorded). Some clones in this sample may be carry-over from other donors' samples. The CDR3 region has the DNA TGTGCCAGCGGGGACTCTTATAGCAATCAGCCCCAGCATTTT. Translation gives CASGDSYSNQPQHF.